Listed below are T cell receptor beta chains from one sample, sequenced in a study of regulatory T cells in long-lasting Graves disease. TCRdb analysed the multiplex PCR reads with MiXCR anew, one entry per CDR3 protein. The table lists over 350,000 distinct CDR3 sequences, about a fifth of them singletons. This sample comprised peripheral blood mononuclear cells (PBMCs), obtained when the disease was refractory, from a patient treated with antithyroid drugs. The receptors shown here come from a female donor with Graves disease. Both conserved end residues are part of each CDR3. The order of the fields is D gene, CDR3 length, clone size, J gene, V gene, CDR3 protein, CDR3 DNA. The D gene is left open where the match is weak. Size tells how often a clone was seen (once, few, many) or the class of an expanded clone, and some rows leave it out.

D gene: .
CDR3 length: 18
clone size: .
J gene: TRBJ1-6
V gene: TRBV4-3
CDR3 protein: CASSQDSFRPSYNSPLHF
CDR3 DNA: TGCGCCAGCAGCCAAGATTCGTTTAGGCCCTCCTATAATTCACCCCTCCACTTT

D gene: TRBD1
CDR3 length: 15
clone size: many
J gene: TRBJ1-2
V gene: TRBV28
CDR3 protein: CASSFRATGDYGYTF
CDR3 DNA: TGTGCCAGCAGTTTCAGGGCCACAGGGGACTATGGCTACACCTTC

D gene: .
CDR3 length: 14
clone size: .
J gene: TRBJ2-1
V gene: TRBV7-2
CDR3 protein: CASSRMRAYNEQFF
CDR3 DNA: TGTGCCAGCTCCCGCATGAGAGCGTACAATGAGCAGTTCTTC

D gene: .
CDR3 length: 15
clone size: many
J gene: TRBJ2-5
V gene: TRBV3-1
CDR3 protein: CASSQTWTYQETQYF
CDR3 DNA: TGTGCCAGCAGCCAAACCTGGACCTACCAAGAGACCCAGTACTTC

D gene: .
CDR3 length: 15
clone size: few
J gene: TRBJ1-1
V gene: TRBV6-2/TRBV6-3
CDR3 protein: CASSYRRSMNTEAFF
CDR3 DNA: TGTGCCAGCAGTTACCGACGGAGCATGAACACTGAAGCTTTCTTT

D gene: .
CDR3 length: 15
clone size: .
J gene: TRBJ2-4
V gene: TRBV20-1
CDR3 protein: CSARDRLGGPNIQYF
CDR3 DNA: TGCAGTGCTAGAGACCGGTTGGGGGGGCCAAACATTCAGTACTTC

D gene: .
CDR3 length: 16
clone size: .
J gene: TRBJ2-2
V gene: TRBV5-1
CDR3 protein: CASSPGLAPDTGELFF
CDR3 DNA: TGCGCCAGCAGCCCGGGACTCGCGCCCGACACCGGGGAGCTGTTTTTT

D gene: TRBD1
CDR3 length: 14
clone size: many
J gene: TRBJ2-7
V gene: TRBV10-2
CDR3 protein: CASSVGDRIYEQYF
CDR3 DNA: TGCGCCAGCAGTGTGGGGGACAGGATCTACGAGCAGTACTTC

D gene: .
CDR3 length: 13
clone size: few
J gene: TRBJ2-5
V gene: TRBV30
CDR3 protein: CAWKFQGRETQYF
CDR3 DNA: TGTGCCTGGAAATTCCAAGGACGAGAGACCCAGTACTTC

D gene: .
CDR3 length: 12
clone size: few
J gene: TRBJ2-7
V gene: TRBV12-3/TRBV12-4
CDR3 protein: CASSSHNYEQYF
CDR3 DNA: TGTGCCAGCAGTTCGCATAATTACGAGCAGTACTTC

D gene: .
CDR3 length: 13
clone size: .
J gene: TRBJ2-1
V gene: TRBV7-8
CDR3 protein: CASSSTQGTEQFF
CDR3 DNA: TGTGCCAGCAGCTCGACACAGGGAACTGAGCAGTTCTTC

D gene: TRBD1
CDR3 length: 18
clone size: many
J gene: TRBJ1-1
V gene: TRBV12-3/TRBV12-4
CDR3 protein: CASSFGLSGGKMNTEAFF
CDR3 DNA: TGTGCCAGCAGTTTTGGTTTGTCAGGGGGCAAAATGAACACTGAAGCTTTCTTT

D gene: .
CDR3 length: 13
clone size: few
J gene: TRBJ2-7
V gene: TRBV20-1
CDR3 protein: CSATGQGTYEQYF
CDR3 DNA: TGCAGTGCTACGGGGCAGGGAACCTACGAGCAGTACTTC

D gene: TRBD2
CDR3 length: 15
clone size: .
J gene: TRBJ2-2
V gene: TRBV20-1
CDR3 protein: CSASGLAANTGELFF
CDR3 DNA: TGCAGTGCTTCGGGACTAGCGGCGAACACCGGGGAGCTGTTTTTT

D gene: .
CDR3 length: 14
clone size: .
J gene: TRBJ1-4
V gene: TRBV5-1
CDR3 protein: CASSLEGGSEKLFF
CDR3 DNA: TGCGCCAGCAGCTTGGAGGGGGGAAGTGAAAAACTGTTTTTT

D gene: .
CDR3 length: 14
clone size: .
J gene: TRBJ1-5
V gene: TRBV28
CDR3 protein: CASSGTLNNQPQHF
CDR3 DNA: TGTGCCAGCAGTGGTACGCTTAACAATCAGCCCCAGCATTTT

D gene: .
CDR3 length: 15
clone size: once
J gene: TRBJ2-1
V gene: TRBV12-3/TRBV12-4
CDR3 protein: CASSPGAGLHNEQFF
CDR3 DNA: TGTGCCAGCAGTCCCGGGGCAGGGTTACACAATGAGCAGTTCTTC

D gene: TRBD1
CDR3 length: 17
clone size: many
J gene: TRBJ2-7
V gene: TRBV11-2
CDR3 protein: CASSLASDRGLFYEQYF
CDR3 DNA: TGTGCCAGCAGCTTAGCATCCGACAGGGGGCTTTTCTACGAGCAGTACTTC

D gene: .
CDR3 length: 16
clone size: many
J gene: TRBJ1-1
V gene: TRBV2
CDR3 protein: CASSAGFEAMNTEAFF
CDR3 DNA: TGTGCCAGCAGTGCCGGGTTCGAGGCCATGAACACTGAAGCTTTCTTT